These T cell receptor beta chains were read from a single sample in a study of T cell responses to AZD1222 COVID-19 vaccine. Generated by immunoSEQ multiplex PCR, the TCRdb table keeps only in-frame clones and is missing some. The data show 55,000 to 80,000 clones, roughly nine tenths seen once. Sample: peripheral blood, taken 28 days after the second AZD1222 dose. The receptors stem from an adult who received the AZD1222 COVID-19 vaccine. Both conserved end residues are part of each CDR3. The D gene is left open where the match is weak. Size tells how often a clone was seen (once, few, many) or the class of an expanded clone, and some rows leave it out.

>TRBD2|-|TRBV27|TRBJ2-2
TGTGCCAGTAAACCGGGACTAGCGGGAGTCCACACCGGGGAGCTGTTTTTT
CASKPGLAGVHTGELFF
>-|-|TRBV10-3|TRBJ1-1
TGTGCCATCACTCCGGCGGAAAACACTGAAGCTTTCTTT
CAITPAENTEAFF
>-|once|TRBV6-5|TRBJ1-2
TGTGCCAGCAGTCCCAGGAGGGTGAACTATGGCTACACCTTC
CASSPRRVNYGYTF
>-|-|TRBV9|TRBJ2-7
TGTGCCAGCAGCGTAGAGGAAGTGGGTGAGCAGTACTTC
CASSVEEVGEQYF
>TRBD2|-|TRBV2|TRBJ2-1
TGTGCCAGCAGTCCCCTCGGACAGGGCGGCCTAGCGGGGGCCTACAATGAGCAGTTCTTC
CASSPLGQGGLAGAYNEQFF
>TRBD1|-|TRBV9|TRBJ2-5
TGTGCCAGCAGCAAGGGACAGCCAGAGACCCAGTACTTC
CASSKGQPETQYF
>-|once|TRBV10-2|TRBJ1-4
TGCGCCAGCAGTGACGACGGCCCAGGGAAACTGTTTTTT
CASSDDGPGKLFF
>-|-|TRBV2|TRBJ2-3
TGTGCCATCCACCTCCAAGATACGCAGTATTTT
CAIHLQDTQYF
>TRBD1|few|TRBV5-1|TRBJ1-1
TGCGCCAGCAGCGGGGGACAGGGGTCTGAAGCTTTCTTT
CASSGGQGSEAFF
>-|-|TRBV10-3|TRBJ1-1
TGTGCCATCGATGACGGGGACCACACTGAAGCTTTCTTT
CAIDDGDHTEAFF
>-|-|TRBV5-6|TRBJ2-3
TGTGCCAGCAGCTCCCTAGCACAGTCTGGGGGTACGCAGTATTTT
CASSSLAQSGGTQYF
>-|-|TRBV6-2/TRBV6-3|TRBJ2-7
TGTGCCAGCAGTTACTTAGACCCCAATTTCGGGGAGCAGTACTTC
CASSYLDPNFGEQYF
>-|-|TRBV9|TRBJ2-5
TGTGCCAGCAGCGTTCCAGGGAGTTCTGAGACCCAGTACTTC
CASSVPGSSETQYF
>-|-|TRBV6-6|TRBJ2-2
TGTGCCAGCAGTTACGGACGTTATTCCGGGGAGCTGTTTTTT
CASSYGRYSGELFF
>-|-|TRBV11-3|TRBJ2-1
TGTGCCAGCAGCCCAATGGGACATCTGGTCGATGAGCAGTTCTTC
CASSPMGHLVDEQFF
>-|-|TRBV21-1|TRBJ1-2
TGTGCCAGCAGCTTCCGGCTGGCCGAACGCTATGGCTACACCTTC
CASSFRLAERYGYTF
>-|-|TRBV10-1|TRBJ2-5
TGCGCCAGCAGTGAGGTCGCAGGCGGGGAAGAGACCCAGTACTTC
CASSEVAGGEETQYF
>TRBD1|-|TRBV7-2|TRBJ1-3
TGTGCCAGCAGTTCCGGGACAGGGTCTGGAAACACCATATATTTT
CASSSGTGSGNTIYF
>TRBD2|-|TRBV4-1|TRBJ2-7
TGCGCCAGCAGCCAACACGGGCTAGCGGGAGGGTCCTACGAGCAGTACTTC
CASSQHGLAGGSYEQYF
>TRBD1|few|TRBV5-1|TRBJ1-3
TGCGCCAGCAGCTCATCGACAGGGGGTTCTGGAAACACCATATATTTT
CASSSSTGGSGNTIYF
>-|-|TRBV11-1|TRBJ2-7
TGTGCCAGCAGCTTAAGGGGACCGGACTCCTACGAGCAGTACTTC
CASSLRGPDSYEQYF
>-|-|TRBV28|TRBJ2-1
TGTGCCAGCAGTGGGGCAGGAGGGGGCGACTACAATGAGCAGTTCTTC
CASSGAGGGDYNEQFF
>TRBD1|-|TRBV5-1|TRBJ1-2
TGCGCCAGCAGCATGGGGACAGACTATGGCTACACCTTC
CASSMGTDYGYTF
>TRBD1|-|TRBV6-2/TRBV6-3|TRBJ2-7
TGTGCCAGCAGTTACCACAGGGGGCCGGACGAGCAGTACTTC
CASSYHRGPDEQYF
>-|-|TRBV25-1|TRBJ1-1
TGTGCCAGCGCCTCACTCGGGACTTACACTGAAGCTTTCTTT
CASASLGTYTEAFF
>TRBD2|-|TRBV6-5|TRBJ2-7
TGTGCCAGCAGGGCTAGCGGGAGCTACGAGCAGTACTTC
CASRASGSYEQYF
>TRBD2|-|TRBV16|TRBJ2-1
TGTGCCAGCAGCCAATCCGTTACTAGCGGGGGTAATGAGCAGTTCTTC
CASSQSVTSGGNEQFF
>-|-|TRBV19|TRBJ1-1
TGTGCCAGTAGTACCTCCTCCTCTACCTGGGACACTGAAGCTTTCTTT
CASSTSSSTWDTEAFF
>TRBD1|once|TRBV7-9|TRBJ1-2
TGTGCCAGCAGCCAATTAACAGGGGTTTACACCTTC
CASSQLTGVYTF
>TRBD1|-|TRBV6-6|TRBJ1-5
TGTGCCAGCAGTAGATTAGAGACAGGGGGCTTGAGTCAGCCCCAGCATTTT
CASSRLETGGLSQPQHF
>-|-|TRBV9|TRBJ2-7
TGTGCCAGCAGCAACGACGGAGGGACAATCAACTCCTACGAGCAGTACTTC
CASSNDGGTINSYEQYF
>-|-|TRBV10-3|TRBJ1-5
TGTGCCATCAGTGAGGACTTCCCCAGGGCGACTAGCAATCAGCCCCAGCATTTT
CAISEDFPRATSNQPQHF
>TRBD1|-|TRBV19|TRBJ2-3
TGTGCCAGTGAGGACAGGGGAGGAAGTACGCAGTATTTT
CASEDRGGSTQYF
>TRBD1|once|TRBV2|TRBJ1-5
TGTGCCAGCAGTGGGGGTAACAGGGGGCGCAAGGGCAATCAGCCCCAGCATTTT
CASSGGNRGRKGNQPQHF
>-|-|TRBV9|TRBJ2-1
TGTGCCAGCAGCATCGGGGATGAGCAGTTCTTC
CASSIGDEQFF
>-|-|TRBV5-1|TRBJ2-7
TGCGCCAGCAGCTTGGCAGGGACCTACGAGCAGTACTTC
CASSLAGTYEQYF
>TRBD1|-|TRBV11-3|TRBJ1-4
TGTGCCAGCGCGCCGGGACAGGGCAATGAAAAACTGTTTTTT
CASAPGQGNEKLFF
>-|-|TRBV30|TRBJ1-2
TGTGCCTGGAGTGTACTGGGCGGCTACACCTTC
CAWSVLGGYTF
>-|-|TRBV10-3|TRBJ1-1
TGTGCCATCAGTGCCGTTCCAGGGGCAAACACTGAAGCTTTCTTT
CAISAVPGANTEAFF
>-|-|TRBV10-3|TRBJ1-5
TGTGCCACCGGGCTGGATCAGCCCCAGCATTTT
CATGLDQPQHF
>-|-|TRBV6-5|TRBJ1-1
TGTGCCAGCAAAGCGACAGCGGCGCGTCAAGCTTTCTTT
CASKATAARQAFF
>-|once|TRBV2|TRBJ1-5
TGTGCCAGCACTGGGGCGGGGCAGCCCCAGCATTTT
CASTGAGQPQHF
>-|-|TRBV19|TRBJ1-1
TGTGCCAGTACTCCGACTGTGAAGACTGAAGCTTTCTTT
CASTPTVKTEAFF
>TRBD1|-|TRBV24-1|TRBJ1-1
TGTGCCACCAGTGCAGGGGGGGGGACTGAAGCTTTCTTT
CATSAGGGTEAFF
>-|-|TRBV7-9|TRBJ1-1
TGTGCCAGCGTCCGGGGACCCGCTTTCTTT
CASVRGPAFF
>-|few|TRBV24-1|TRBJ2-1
TGTGCCACCAGTGATACTTCAGCCCCAGGATACAATGAGCAGTTCTTC
CATSDTSAPGYNEQFF
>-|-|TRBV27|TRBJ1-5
TGTGCCAGCAGTTTGGGTGGGAGTTACAATCAGCCCCAGCATTTT
CASSLGGSYNQPQHF
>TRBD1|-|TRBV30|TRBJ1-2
TGTGCCTGGATTCGGGACCTGGGACAGTCTAACTATGGCTACACCTTC
CAWIRDLGQSNYGYTF
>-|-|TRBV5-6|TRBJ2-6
TGTGCCAGCAGCTACTGGGGCTCTGGGGCCAACGTCCTGACTTTC
CASSYWGSGANVLTF
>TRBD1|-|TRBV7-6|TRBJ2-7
TGTGCCAGCAGCTTAGCGCCATGGACAGGGAACTACGAGCAGTACTTC
CASSLAPWTGNYEQYF
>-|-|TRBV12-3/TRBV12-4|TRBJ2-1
TGTGCCAGCAGCCCACTAGAGTATGGTGAGCAGTTCTTC
CASSPLEYGEQFF
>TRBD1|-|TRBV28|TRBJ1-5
TGTGCCAGCAGCGCAGGGGGGAGGCATCAGCCCCAGCATTTT
CASSAGGRHQPQHF
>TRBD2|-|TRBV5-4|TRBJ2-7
TGTGCCAGCAGCTTGGCGGCTAGCGGGAGTGGAGAGCAGTACTTC
CASSLAASGSGEQYF
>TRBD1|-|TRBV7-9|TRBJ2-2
TGTGCCAGCAGCCCATGGACAGGGTCCGGGGAGCTGTTTTTT
CASSPWTGSGELFF